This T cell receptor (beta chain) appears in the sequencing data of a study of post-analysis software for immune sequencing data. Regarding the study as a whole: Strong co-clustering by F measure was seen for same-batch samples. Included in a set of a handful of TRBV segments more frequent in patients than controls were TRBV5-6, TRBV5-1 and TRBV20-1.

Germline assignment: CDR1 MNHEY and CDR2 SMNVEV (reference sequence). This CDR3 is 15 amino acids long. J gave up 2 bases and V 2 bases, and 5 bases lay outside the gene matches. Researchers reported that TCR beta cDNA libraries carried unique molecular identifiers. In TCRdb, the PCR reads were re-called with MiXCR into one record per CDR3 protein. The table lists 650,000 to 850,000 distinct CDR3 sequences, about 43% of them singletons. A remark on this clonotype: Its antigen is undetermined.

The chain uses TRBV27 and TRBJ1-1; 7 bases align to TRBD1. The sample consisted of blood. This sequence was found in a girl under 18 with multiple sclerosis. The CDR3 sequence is CASSLVAGGNTEAFF. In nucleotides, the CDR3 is TGTGCCAGCAGTTTAGTCGCAGGGGGTAACACTGAAGCTTTCTTT.